This T cell receptor (beta chain) stems from a study of regulatory T cells in long-lasting Graves disease (dated by TCRdb to the early 2020s). Context from the whole study: Persistent Graves' disease was defined as antithyroid drug treatment for over 5 years with persistently positive TSH receptor autoantibodies. Patients with persistent Graves' disease were compared with patients with newly diagnosed Graves' disease using TCR sequencing and RNA sequencing of peripheral blood. The study was registered as a clinical trial and conducted in China. A total of roughly 35 samples underwent TCR sequencing, from 13 patients with persistent Graves' disease and some 20 patients with newly diagnosed Graves' disease. On average, persistent Graves' disease patients in the clinical cohort had been on antithyroid drugs for around ten years.

This clonotype was counted many times. Its antigen remains undetermined. Base qualities are not recorded, but no much larger clone differs from it by a single base. The method was multiplex PCR. Sequencing was carried out with an Illumina HiSeq 4000. TCR beta libraries were built with iRepertoire HTBI primers and Arm-PCR amplification of CDR3 regions. Before sequencing, the PCR products underwent gel purification. Under the source paper's analysis protocol: Across samples, 55 to 80 TRBV and 13 to 15 TRBJ segments were identified and used for gene usage analysis of CDR3 amino acid clonotypes. COPE and FqMerger were used to merge filtered high-quality paired reads into contigs. BLAST was used to align contigs to IMGT TRBV, TRBD and TRBJ reference genes, and CDR3 was defined according to IMGT. Highly expanded clones were defined as clonotypes with a frequency above 0.1%. Shannon entropy was used to measure repertoire diversity, and the Gini coefficient was used to measure V-J evenness. Clonotypes shared by more than one individual were considered public. TCRdb applied fastp at Q25 and MiXCR to the public reads, then kept only in-frame beta chains. One record per CDR3 amino acid sequence lists the most common genes and DNA. These V and J calls originate from TCRdb's pipeline instead of the authors' own analysis. The sample table records hundreds of thousands of distinct CDR3 sequences; 20% to 25% of these occur just once. Together, the top ten hold less than 9% of the sample.

The junction shows trimming of 4 bases on V and 7 bases on J, and the gene matches do not reach 5 bases of it. Measured from the cysteine to the phenylalanine, the CDR3 is 14 residues long. The kept DNA is CDR3 alone, 42 bases in frame from the first base. The germline V gene gives CDR1 as SGHDT and CDR2 as YYEEEE. What the study reported, not specific to this receptor: A larger number of public clonotypes was shared among persistent patients (approximately 3,000) than among newly diagnosed patients (approximately 930). As a limitation, the authors acknowledged that the small sample size may reduce accuracy. Sequencing and analysis were limited to the TCR beta chain. Peripheral blood alone was examined, since thyroid tissue, which constituted the primary lesion, could not be accessed. TRBV28, TRBJ1-2 and TRBJ2-5 were preferentially used in persistent disease, while TRBV20-1 and TRBJ2-1 were favored in newly diagnosed disease. Lower TCR Shannon entropy and fewer highly expanded clones were observed in persistent Graves' disease patients than in newly diagnosed patients, which suggested clonal expansion.

Sample time point, as interpreted from the label and publication: persistent/refractory GD, antithyroid drugs over 5 years with positive TRAb. For both TCR sequencing and RNA sequencing, RNA was extracted from PBMCs using TRIzol. The diagnosis of Graves' disease was made according to American Thyroid Association guidelines. Recruitment of patients was carried out at an endocrinology department in Xi'an, China. Each patient gave 7.5 to 10 milliliters of peripheral blood, collected in an EDTA anticoagulant tube. Ficoll Paque Plus density gradient separation was used to isolate PBMCs, and no further T cell sorting was performed. RNA quality was checked with an Agilent 2100 Bioanalyzer and agarose gel, and concentration with a NanoDrop 2000.

The source material was peripheral blood mononuclear cells (PBMCs), sampled when the disease was refractory, from a patient treated with antithyroid drugs. Rearrangement joined TRBV5-6 to TRBJ1-6; TRBD1 agrees with 7 junctional bases. This TCR was recovered from a female donor with Graves disease. CDR3 region: CASSPGQQNSPLHF. The sequenced DNA is TGTGCCAGCAGCCCGGGACAGCAAAATTCACCCCTCCACTTT.